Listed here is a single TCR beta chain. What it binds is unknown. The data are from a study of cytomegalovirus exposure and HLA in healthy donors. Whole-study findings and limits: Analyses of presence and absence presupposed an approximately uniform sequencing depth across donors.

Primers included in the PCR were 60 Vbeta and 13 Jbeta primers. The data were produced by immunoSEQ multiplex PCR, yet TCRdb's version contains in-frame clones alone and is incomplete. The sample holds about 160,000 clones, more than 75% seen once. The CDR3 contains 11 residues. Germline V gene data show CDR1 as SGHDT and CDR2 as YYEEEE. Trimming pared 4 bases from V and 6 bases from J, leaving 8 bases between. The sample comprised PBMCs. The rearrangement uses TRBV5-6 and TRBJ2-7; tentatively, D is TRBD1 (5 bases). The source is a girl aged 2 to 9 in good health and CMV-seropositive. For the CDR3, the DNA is TGTGCCAGCAGCGACAGCTCCGAGCAGTACTTC. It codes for CASSDSSEQYF.